The present TCR beta chain was sequenced within a study of T cells in Graves' hyperthyroidism and ophthalmopathy. General observations from the study: Progression to ophthalmopathy was predicted a median of roughly 6.5 months early.

This clonotype was observed a handful of times. Its antigen is unidentified. Amplified TCR beta CDR3 regions came from RNA transcripts. The study used the HTBI primer set for a first-round RT-PCR of the TCR CDR3. TCRdb re-called the multiplex PCR reads through MiXCR, storing one row per CDR3 protein. The repertoire holds around 430,000 distinct CDR3 sequences, with 15% as singletons. Stable disease denoted Graves' hyperthyroidism without ophthalmopathy progression within 18 months. This CDR3 spans 17 amino acids. J was trimmed by 9 bases and V by 1 base; bases with no gene match: 9. CDR1 and CDR2 from the germline V gene are LGHNA and YNFKEQ.

Sequencing used blood. The chain carries TRBV4-2 and TRBJ2-1; 13 positions agree with TRBD2. The TCR originated in a woman aged 25-40 years with Graves' hyperthyroidism. The DNA of the CDR3 is TGTGCCAGCAGCCAAGGTGGACTAGCGGGAGAGATGGGTGAGCAGTTCTTC. Protein: CASSQGGLAGEMGEQFF.